This TCR beta chain derives from a study of OX40 agonist ivuxolimab in advanced cancers. The sample holds one count of this clone. Its antigen is unknown. The method was immunoSEQ multiplex PCR; TCRdb's version includes in-frame clones alone and lacks a portion of them. The sample records around 60,000 clones, about 76% being singletons. A history of autoimmune disease or systemic immunosuppression excluded patients. The investigators sampled blood at baseline, at cycle 4 day 1, and at cycle 7 day 1. General observations from the study: Dose levels from 0.1 to 3.0 mg/kg saw CD4+ and CD8+ blood T cells expand clonally by week 6. Specificity for antigen went undetermined in the expanded peripheral T cells.

Germline values: CDR1 KGHSH, CDR2 LQKENI. V gave up 3 bases and J gave up 2 bases; unmatched junction bases: 7. The CDR3 length is 16 residues. V and J are TRBV18 and TRBJ2-5, with 9 bases fitting TRBD1. The specimen was CD4+ or CD8+ T cells sorted from blood, collected in a trial of the OX40 agonist ivuxolimab. The sequence came from an adult with an advanced solid tumor such as melanoma, head and neck, liver or kidney cancer. CDR3 DNA: TGTGCCAGCTCACCGACAGGGGGGCGGCAACAAGAGACCCAGTACTTC. Translated: CASSPTGGRQQETQYF.